This T cell receptor beta chain was recorded in a study of cytomegalovirus exposure and HLA in healthy donors (dated by TCRdb to about 2017). Concerning the study at large: An earlier analysis of approximately 640 of the donors reported approximately 270 Gb of sequence data and some 100 million unique TCR beta sequences from about 179 million T cells. About 320 gigabases of sequencing data and approximately 80 million unique TCR sequences were included in an early release covering 550 to 650 HLA-typed donors. Of the 300 to 500 genotyped donors, less than 85% were placed in the genetic ancestry cluster associated with self-reported Caucasian donors. The study was designed to test whether signatures of past pathogen exposure could be identified by cataloging public T cell receptors. Using immunosequencing, the study profiled T cell repertoires from 666 subjects and related those repertoires to cytomegalovirus serostatus. Along with the roughly 670-subject first cohort, a separate validation cohort of over a hundred different subjects was used. The study combined high-throughput TCR immunosequencing, statistical association of individual TCRs with disease status, and machine learning to predict cytomegalovirus infection status. A later analysis re-examined previously published TCR beta repertoires from roughly 650 donors and added high-resolution HLA genotyping to investigate patterns of TCR occurrence. Rather than using new phenotypic data, the later analysis identified candidate immune exposures from TCR beta sequences and from how often those sequences occurred across donors. In an earlier analysis of roughly 600 of the donors, high-throughput TCR beta sequencing was used to judge whether each TCR beta V gene segment behaved as functional or pseudogenic. Donor age, sex, ethnicity and CMV serostatus were compiled alongside the repertoire data. Genome-wide SNP genotypes for about 60% of the roughly 670 donors were used in a later genetic analysis, which treated that subset as a discovery cohort. All discovery cohort repertoires had been generated on a single sequencing platform. Class I and class II HLA loci were covered by the typing at four-digit resolution. The number of donors typed differed by locus, with roughly 620-630 for A, B, C, DRB1 and DQB1, over 500 for DQA1, over 600 for DPA1, and approximately 470 for DPB1. A handful of DR-DQ haplotypes were handled as single units for association and clustering because linkage in the cohort was strong. Among about 390 genotyped donors of the cohort, an average of roughly 240,000 unique TCR beta nucleotide sequences were sequenced per donor, around a sixth of them non-productive. On the study overall, not on this receptor specifically: The sequencing pipeline was judged likely to have produced a cluster of highly shared sequence variants as a technical artifact. Correlated functional status among segregating V segments might be attributable to linkage disequilibrium, but an unknown experimental factor could not be ruled out. In a later analysis, most CMV-associated TCR beta chains were found to appear HLA-restricted, with HLA associations seemingly driven largely by CMV exposure. In an earlier analysis of around 500 of the donors, most TCR beta V segments appeared in productive rearrangements about 87% or about 30% of the time, broadly matching IMGT annotations. An association between a missense DCLRE1C variant and V-gene and J-gene trimming of TCR beta chains was found in a later genetic analysis and replicated in an independent cohort. A later analysis found that TCR association rates varied across HLA loci, with DRB1 alleles showing the most associated TCRs and HLA-C alleles the fewest. Only TCR beta chains were sequenced in this cohort, and the absence of alpha or paired-chain data limited detectable features. When HLA alleles, especially DR and DQ, strongly co-occurred, attributing TCR associations to individual alleles was difficult. A total of 150 to 200 TCR beta chains were listed by the study as associated with cytomegalovirus. Compared with the 666-donor mean, donors in an Asian-associated ancestry cluster had fewer N-insertions in productive TCRs, according to a later genetic analysis. According to the authors, the approach could potentially be generalized to other disease states and immunological phenotypes. Several of the top co-occurrence clusters appeared to be linked to parvovirus B19, influenza, CMV and Epstein-Barr virus, according to a later analysis. A further reported finding was that TCR beta sequences accurately predicted the HLA-A and HLA-B alleles for most subjects in the first cohort. Some 16 rarely observed V segments, including chromosome 9 orphons, were excluded from the earlier analysis of some 590 of the donors because counts were too low. HLA typing was unavailable for some donors at each locus, so association tests used only the typed subset. Three of the identified cytomegalovirus-associated TCR beta chains were confirmed in vitro to be specific for cytomegalovirus antigens. At a false discovery rate of 0.05, a later analysis linked some 18,000 TCR beta sequences to specific HLA alleles. The classifier was reported to diagnose cytomegalovirus status with high specificity and sensitivity in both the original and validation cohorts. Immune exposure information for the cohort was limited to CMV serostatus. The 87-base-pair reads could not distinguish some IMGT-functional V segments, including TRBV6-2 and TRBV6-3, so those segments were excluded. Presence/absence analyses assumed roughly uniform sequencing depth across donors, an assumption that may not hold. Most TCR sequences were observed very rarely across donors, whereas some public TCRs were present in many individuals. Compared with equally common non-associated chains, HLA-associated TCR beta chains in a later analysis were more clonally expanded and had lower generation probabilities.

Based on the germline V gene, the CDR1 and CDR2 sequences are LGHNA and YNFKEQ. The CDR3 starts with the cysteine, ends with the phenylalanine, and has 18 residues. Just the 54-base CDR3 DNA is kept, in frame starting at base 1. The junction shows trimming of 4 bases on V and 7 bases on J, and the gene matches do not reach 13 bases of it. The cohort consisted of approximately 670 healthy bone marrow donors. At the time of sampling, all cohort members were nominally healthy, though unrecorded immune exposures were likely present. The donor tested CMV seropositive and was one of the 289 seropositive cohort members. A peripheral blood sample was collected from each donor, and TCR beta sequencing was performed on peripheral blood mononuclear cells. Genomic DNA extraction from the blood cell samples was performed with the Qiagen DNeasy Blood Extraction Kit. Library preparation employed the immunoSEQ multiplex PCR assay. The multiplex PCR relied on a mix of 60 forward primers for TCR Vbeta segments and 13 reverse primers for TCR Jbeta segments. Amplification of the CDR3 region of rearranged TCR beta genes was performed with a multiplex PCR assay on genomic DNA. On the Illumina HiSeq System, the amplified TCR beta libraries were sequenced as 87-base-pair reads. Turning to the authors' computational methods: In a later analysis, approximately 74 million unique TCR beta chains were counted across the roughly 700 repertoires, and some 10 million of these chains were shared by at least two donors. Raw reads were error-corrected and collapsed into unique sequences by a nearest-neighbor algorithm in which closely related sequences were merged to remove PCR and sequencing errors. CDR3 sequences were aligned to IMGT reference sequences to assign V, D and J gene segments. For a sequence to be retained, a match of at least six nucleotides to both a V gene segment and a J gene segment was required. Rearrangements were called productive when the CDR3 lacked stop codons and stayed in frame with V and J; all others were non-productive. CDR3 was defined according to IMGT convention as the region running from the second conserved V-encoded cysteine to the conserved J-encoded phenylalanine. Sequences without an unambiguous match to a single V gene segment were excluded from the earlier analysis of a few hundred of the donors. An earlier analysis of approximately 590 of the donors called V segments functional above 56.7% productive rearrangements and segregating when the between-donor standard deviation exceeded 5%. A statistical classification framework was developed to diagnose cytomegalovirus status using the catalog of TCR beta chain sequences. V and J gene assignment, in a later analysis, came from comparing TCR nucleotide sequences with IMGT/GENE-DB human TR gene sequences. The TCRdist pipeline was used in a later analysis to assign CDR3 sequences and most-parsimonious VDJ recombination scenarios. A later analysis defined each TCR beta chain by its CDR3 amino acid sequence plus V-gene family, and excluded reads lacking a unique V-gene family. To address suspected cross-contamination and a sequencing artifact, a later analysis removed under 600 highly shared, low-generation-probability nucleotide sequences. For each public chain, a later analysis derived a clonal expansion index from normalized ranks of inferred template counts within each repertoire. In a later analysis, generation probabilities were computed using a VDJ recombination model fitted to out-of-frame rearrangements, and the results were checked against IGoR. Hypergeometric tests were used in a later analysis to score TCR-TCR, TCR-HLA and TCR-CMV co-occurrence, with a repertoire-size bias correction applied to the TCR pairs. False discovery rates were estimated in a later analysis by permuting HLA or CMV assignments 20 times. A later analysis grouped co-occurring TCRs with DBSCAN, adding TCRdist sequence similarity when clustering within HLA-allele-positive subsets. For co-occurrence clustering, repertoires with fewer than 30,000 or more than 120,000 public chains were excluded, along with several repertoires with anomalous nucleotide sharing. TCRdb limited this immuneACCESS table to in-frame rearrangements with V and J called. A share of clones is missing; checked studies link under half to unresolved V genes, and the rest is unexplained. The V and J calls and clone size come from that table; D and trimming were worked out from the DNA. For this sample the table gives 150,000 to 200,000 clones, of which about 80% were detected only once. The ten top clones hold just over 2% of the sample.

On this clone itself: The antigen it binds to is not known. No base-level quality is on record; no much larger clone is a single base apart.

This TCR was sampled from a woman aged 18-29 years in good health and CMV-seropositive. Sequencing used PBMCs. The rearrangement combines TRBV4-2 with TRBJ2-2; 12 bases in between match TRBD2. The nucleotide sequence is TGTGCCAGCAGCCTTAAGCTAGCGGGGGGGCAGCTCGACGGGGAGCTGTTTTTT. This gives the protein CASSLKLAGGQLDGELFF.